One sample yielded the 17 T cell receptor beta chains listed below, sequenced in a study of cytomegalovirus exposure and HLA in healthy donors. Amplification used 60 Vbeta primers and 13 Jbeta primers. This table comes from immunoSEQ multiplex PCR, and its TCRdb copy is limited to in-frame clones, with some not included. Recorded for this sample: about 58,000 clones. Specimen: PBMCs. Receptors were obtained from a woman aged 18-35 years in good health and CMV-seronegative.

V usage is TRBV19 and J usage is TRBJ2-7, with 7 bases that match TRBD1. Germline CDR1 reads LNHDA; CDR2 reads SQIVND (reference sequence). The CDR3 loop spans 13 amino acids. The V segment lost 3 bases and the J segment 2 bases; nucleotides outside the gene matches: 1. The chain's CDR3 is CASSIGQAYEQYF. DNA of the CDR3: TGTGCCAGTAGTATCGGACAGGCCTACGAGCAGTACTTC.

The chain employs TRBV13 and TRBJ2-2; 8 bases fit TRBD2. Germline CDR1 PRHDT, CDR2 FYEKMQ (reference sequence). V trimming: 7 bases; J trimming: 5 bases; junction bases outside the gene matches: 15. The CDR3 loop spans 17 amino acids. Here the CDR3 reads CASTLHPGTRRTGELFF. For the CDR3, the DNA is TGTGCCAGCACCCTCCACCCCGGGACTAGGCGTACCGGGGAGCTGTTTTTT.

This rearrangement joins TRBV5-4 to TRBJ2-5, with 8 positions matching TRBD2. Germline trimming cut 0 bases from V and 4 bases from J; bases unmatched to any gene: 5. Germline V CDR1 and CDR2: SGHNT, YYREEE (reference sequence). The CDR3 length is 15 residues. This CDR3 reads CASSLAAGRAETQYF. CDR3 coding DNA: TGTGCCAGCAGCTTGGCTGCCGGGAGGGCAGAGACCCAGTACTTC.

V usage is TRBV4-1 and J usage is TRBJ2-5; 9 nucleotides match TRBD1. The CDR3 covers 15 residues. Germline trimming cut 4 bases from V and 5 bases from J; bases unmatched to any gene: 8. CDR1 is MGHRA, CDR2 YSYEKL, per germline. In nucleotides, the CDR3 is TGCGCCAGCAGCCGAACAGGGGGCCCGGTGGAGACCCAGTACTTC. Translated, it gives CASSRTGGPVETQYF.

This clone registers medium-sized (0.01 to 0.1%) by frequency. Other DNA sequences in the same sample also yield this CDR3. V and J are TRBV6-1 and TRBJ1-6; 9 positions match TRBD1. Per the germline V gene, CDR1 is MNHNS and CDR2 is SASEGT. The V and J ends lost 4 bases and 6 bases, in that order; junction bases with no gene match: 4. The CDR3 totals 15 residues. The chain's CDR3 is CASSVGTGTNSPLHF. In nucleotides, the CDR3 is TGTGCCAGCAGTGTTGGGACAGGGACTAATTCACCCCTCCACTTT.

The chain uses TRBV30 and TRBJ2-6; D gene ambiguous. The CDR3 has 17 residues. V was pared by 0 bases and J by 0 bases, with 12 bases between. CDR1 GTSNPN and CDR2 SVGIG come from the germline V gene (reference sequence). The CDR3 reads CAWSVERHYSGANVLTF. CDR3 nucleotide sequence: TGTGCCTGGAGTGTAGAGAGACATTACTCTGGGGCCAACGTCCTGACTTTC.

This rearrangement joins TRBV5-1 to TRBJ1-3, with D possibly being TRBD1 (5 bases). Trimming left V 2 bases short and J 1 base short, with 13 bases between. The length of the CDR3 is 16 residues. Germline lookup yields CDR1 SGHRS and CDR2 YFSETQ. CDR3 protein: CASSFLGLGSGNTIYF. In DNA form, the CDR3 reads TGCGCCAGCAGCTTCCTGGGGCTTGGTTCTGGAAACACCATATATTTT.

CDR3 loop: CASSLAGALSTNEKLFF. The CDR3 coding sequence is TGCGCCAGCAGCTTGGCAGGGGCCCTTTCAACTAATGAAAAACTGTTTTTT. The chain couples TRBV5-1 to TRBJ1-4; perhaps TRBD1 as D (6 bases). The ends were cut back, 0 bases at V and 0 bases at J, with 12 bases in the middle. CDR1 and CDR2 (germline): SGHRS, YFSETQ. The length of the CDR3 is 17 residues.

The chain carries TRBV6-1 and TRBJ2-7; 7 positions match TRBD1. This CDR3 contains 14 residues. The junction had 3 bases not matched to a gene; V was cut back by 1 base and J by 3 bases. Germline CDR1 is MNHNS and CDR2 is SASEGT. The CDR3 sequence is CASSEGGTVYEQYF. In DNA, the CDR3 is TGTGCCAGCAGTGAAGGGGGGACAGTCTACGAGCAGTACTTC.

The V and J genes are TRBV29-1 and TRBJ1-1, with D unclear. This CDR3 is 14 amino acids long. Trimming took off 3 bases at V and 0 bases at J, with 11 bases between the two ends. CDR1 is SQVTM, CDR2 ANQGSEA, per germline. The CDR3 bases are TGCAGCGTTGAGGTTTCCGGGTTGAACACTGAAGCTTTCTTT. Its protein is CSVEVSGLNTEAFF.

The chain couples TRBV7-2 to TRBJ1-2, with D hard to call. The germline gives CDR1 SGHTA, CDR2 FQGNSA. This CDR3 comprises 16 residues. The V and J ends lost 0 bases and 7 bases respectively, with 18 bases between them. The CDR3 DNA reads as TGTGCCAGCAGCTTAGCGGCAGTATCCCCTGCTTTTGGCTACACCTTC. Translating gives CASSLAAVSPAFGYTF.

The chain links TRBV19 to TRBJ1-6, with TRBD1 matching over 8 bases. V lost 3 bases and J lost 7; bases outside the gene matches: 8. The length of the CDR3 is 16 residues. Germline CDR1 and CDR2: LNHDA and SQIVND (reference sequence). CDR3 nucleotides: TGTGCCAGTAGTATCCCCGGACAGGGAACAAATTCACCCCTCCACTTT. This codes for CASSIPGQGTNSPLHF.

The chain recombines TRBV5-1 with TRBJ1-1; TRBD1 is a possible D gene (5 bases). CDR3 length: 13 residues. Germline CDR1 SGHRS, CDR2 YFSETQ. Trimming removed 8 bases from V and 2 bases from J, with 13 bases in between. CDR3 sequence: CASGAGGNTEAFF. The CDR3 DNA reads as TGCGCCAGTGGCGCCGGGGGAAACACTGAAGCTTTCTTT. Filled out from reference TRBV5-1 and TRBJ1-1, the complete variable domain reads KAGVTQTPRYLIKTRGQQVTLSCSPISGHRSVSWYQQTPGQGLQFLFEYFSETQRNKGNFPGRFSGRQFSNSRSEMNVSTLELGDSALYLCASGAGGNTEAFFGQGTRLTVV.

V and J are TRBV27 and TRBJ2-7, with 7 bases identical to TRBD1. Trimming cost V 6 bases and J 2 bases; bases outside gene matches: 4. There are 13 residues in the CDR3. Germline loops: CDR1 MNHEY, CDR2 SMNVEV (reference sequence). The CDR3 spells CASSPGQTYEQYF. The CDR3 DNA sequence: TGTGCCAGCAGCCCGGGACAGACCTACGAGCAGTACTTC.

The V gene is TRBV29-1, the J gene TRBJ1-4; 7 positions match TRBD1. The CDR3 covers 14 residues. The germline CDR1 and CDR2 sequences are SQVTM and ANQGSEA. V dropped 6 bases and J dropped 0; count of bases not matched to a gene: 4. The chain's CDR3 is CSVRDSATNEKLFF. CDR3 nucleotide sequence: TGCAGCGTCCGGGACAGTGCAACTAATGAAAAACTGTTTTTT.

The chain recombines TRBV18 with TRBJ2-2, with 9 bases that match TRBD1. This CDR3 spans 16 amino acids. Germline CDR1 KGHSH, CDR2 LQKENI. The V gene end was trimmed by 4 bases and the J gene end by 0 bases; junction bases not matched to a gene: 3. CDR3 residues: CASSLNRGPNTGELFF. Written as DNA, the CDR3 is TGTGCCAGCTCACTCAACAGGGGGCCGAACACCGGGGAGCTGTTTTTT.

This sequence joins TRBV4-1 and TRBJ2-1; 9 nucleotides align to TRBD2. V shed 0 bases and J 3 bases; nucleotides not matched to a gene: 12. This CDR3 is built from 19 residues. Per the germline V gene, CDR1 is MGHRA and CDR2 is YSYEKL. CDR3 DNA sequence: TGCGCCAGCAGCCAAGACCCAGGGAGGGCGGGGGGGGTCTACAATGAGCAGTTCTTC. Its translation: CASSQDPGRAGGVYNEQFF.